This T cell receptor (beta chain) was identified during a study of spatial heterogeneity in lung cancer. Ten or more counts support this clonotype. TCRdb recomputed calls from the 5' RACE reads with MiXCR, one row per CDR3 protein. The table records 15,000 to 20,000 distinct CDR3 sequences, more than 8% of them present only once. This CDR3 comprises 13 residues. V was cut by 5 bases and J by 3 bases, with 9 bases left in between. CDR1 and CDR2 (germline): SGHNT, YYREEE (reference sequence). Time point specified: blood at routine non-recurrence follow-up after resection. This TCR came from a male donor with early-stage non-small cell lung cancer. The rearrangement uses TRBV5-4 and TRBJ2-1; possibly TRBD1 for D (5 bases). The source material was PBMCs, sampled at follow-up. The chain's CDR3 is CASRLDSYNEQFF. In DNA, the CDR3 is TGTGCCAGCAGGTTAGACAGCTACAATGAGCAGTTCTTC.